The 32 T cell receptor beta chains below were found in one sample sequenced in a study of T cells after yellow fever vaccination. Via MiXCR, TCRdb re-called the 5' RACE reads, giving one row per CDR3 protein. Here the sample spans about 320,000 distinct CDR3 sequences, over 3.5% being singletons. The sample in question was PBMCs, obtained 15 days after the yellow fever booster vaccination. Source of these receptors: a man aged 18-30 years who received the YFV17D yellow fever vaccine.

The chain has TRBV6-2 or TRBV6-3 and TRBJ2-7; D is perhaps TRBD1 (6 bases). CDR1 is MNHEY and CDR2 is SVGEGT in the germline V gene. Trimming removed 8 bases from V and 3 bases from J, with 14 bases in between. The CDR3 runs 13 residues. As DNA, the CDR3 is TGTGCCAGCGGAAGACAGGCCTACTACGAGCAGTACTTC. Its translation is CASGRQAYYEQYF.

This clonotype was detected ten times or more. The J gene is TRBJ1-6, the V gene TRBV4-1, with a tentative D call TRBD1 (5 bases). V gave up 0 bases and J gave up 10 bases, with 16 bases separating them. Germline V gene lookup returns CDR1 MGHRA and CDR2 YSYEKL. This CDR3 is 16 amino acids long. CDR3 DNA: TGCGCCAGCAGCCAAGATTTAGCCCTGAGGGGATCACCCCTCCACTTT. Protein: CASSQDLALRGSPLHF.

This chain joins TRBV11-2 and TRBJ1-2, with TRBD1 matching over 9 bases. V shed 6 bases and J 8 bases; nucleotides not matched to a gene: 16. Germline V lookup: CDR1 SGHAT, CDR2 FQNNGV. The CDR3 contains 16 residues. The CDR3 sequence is CASRSGGTGKIGGYTF. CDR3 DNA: TGTGCCAGCAGATCCGGAGGGACAGGGAAGATAGGGGGCTACACCTTC.

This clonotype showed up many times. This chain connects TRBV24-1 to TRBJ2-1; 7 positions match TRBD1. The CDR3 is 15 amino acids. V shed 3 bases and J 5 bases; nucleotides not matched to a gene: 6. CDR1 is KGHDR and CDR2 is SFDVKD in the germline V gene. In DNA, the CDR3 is TGTGCCACCAGTGATAGCAGGACAGGAGACAATGAGCAGTTCTTC. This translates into CATSDSRTGDNEQFF.

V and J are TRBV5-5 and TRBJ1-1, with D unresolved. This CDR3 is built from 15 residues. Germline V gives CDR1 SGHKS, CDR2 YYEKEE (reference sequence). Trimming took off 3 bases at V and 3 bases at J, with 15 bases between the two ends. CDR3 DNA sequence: TGTGCCAGCAGCTGGCGGCCAGAGTGGGACACTGAAGCTTTCTTT. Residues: CASSWRPEWDTEAFF.

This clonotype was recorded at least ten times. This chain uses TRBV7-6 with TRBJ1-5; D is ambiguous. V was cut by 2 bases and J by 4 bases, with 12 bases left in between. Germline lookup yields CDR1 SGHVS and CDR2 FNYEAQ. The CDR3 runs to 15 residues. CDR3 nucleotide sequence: TGTGCCAGCAGCTTATCAACGGGGTTAAATCAGCCCCAGCATTTT. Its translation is CASSLSTGLNQPQHF. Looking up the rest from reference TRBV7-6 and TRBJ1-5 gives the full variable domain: GAGVSQSPRYKVTKRGQDVALRCDPISGHVSLYWYRQALGQGPEFLTYFNYEAQQDKSGLPNDRFSAERPEGSISTLTIQRTEQRDSAMYRCASSLSTGLNQPQHFGDGTRLSIL.

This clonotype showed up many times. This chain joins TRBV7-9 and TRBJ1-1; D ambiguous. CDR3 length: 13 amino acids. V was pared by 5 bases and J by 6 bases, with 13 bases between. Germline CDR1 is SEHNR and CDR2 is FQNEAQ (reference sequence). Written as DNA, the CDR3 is TGTGCCAGCAGCATAGAGGAGATCCCTGAAGCTTTCTTT. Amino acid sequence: CASSIEEIPEAFF.

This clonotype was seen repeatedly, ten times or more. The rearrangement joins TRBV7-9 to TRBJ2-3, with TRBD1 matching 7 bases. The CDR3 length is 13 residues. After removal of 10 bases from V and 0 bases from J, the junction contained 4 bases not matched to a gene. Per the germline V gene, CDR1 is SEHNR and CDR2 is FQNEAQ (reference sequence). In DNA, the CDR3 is TGTGCCACAGACAGGGTTAGCACAGATACGCAGTATTTT. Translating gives CATDRVSTDTQYF.

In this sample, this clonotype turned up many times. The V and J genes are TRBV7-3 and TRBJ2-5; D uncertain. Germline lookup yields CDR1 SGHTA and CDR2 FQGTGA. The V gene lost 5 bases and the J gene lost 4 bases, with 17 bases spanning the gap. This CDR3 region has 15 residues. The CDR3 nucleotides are TGTGCCAGCAGCGCCAACTTGGAGCGAGGAGAGACCCAGTACTTC. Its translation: CASSANLERGETQYF.

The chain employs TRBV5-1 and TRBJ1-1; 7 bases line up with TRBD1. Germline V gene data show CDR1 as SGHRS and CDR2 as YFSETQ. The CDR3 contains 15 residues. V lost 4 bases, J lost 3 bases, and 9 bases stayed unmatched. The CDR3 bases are TGCGCCAGCAGCCCGGACAGGTGGGGCGACACTGAAGCTTTCTTT. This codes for CASSPDRWGDTEAFF.

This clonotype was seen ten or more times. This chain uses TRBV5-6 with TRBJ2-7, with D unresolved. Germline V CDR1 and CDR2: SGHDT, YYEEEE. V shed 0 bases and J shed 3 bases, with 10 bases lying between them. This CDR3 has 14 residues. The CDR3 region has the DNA TGTGCCAGCAGCTTGGGAGCTCTAAGCTACGAGCAGTACGTC. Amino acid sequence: CASSLGALSYEQYV.

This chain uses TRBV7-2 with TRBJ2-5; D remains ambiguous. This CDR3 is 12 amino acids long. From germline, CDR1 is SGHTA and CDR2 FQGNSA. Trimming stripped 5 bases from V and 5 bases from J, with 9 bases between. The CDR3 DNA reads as TGTGCCAGCAGCATACTCCGGGAGACCCAGTACTTC. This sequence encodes CASSILRETQYF.

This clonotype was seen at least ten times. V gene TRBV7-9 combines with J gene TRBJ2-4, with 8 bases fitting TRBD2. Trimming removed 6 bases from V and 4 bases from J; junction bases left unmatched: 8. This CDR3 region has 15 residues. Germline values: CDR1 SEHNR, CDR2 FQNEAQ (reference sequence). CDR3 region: CASSQPGLEKNIQYF. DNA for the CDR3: TGTGCCAGCAGTCAGCCGGGACTAGAAAAAAACATTCAGTACTTC.

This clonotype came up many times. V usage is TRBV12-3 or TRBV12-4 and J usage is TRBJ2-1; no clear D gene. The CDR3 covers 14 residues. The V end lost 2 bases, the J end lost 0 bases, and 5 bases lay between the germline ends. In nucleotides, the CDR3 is TGTGCCAGCAGTTTACTCAGCTCCTACAATGAGCAGTTCTTC. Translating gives CASSLLSSYNEQFF.

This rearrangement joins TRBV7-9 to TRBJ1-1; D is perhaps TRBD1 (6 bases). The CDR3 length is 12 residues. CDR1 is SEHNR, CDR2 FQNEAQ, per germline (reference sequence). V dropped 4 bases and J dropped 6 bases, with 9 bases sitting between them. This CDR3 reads CASSSGGAEAFF. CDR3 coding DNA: TGTGCCAGCAGCTCGGGGGGCGCTGAAGCTTTCTTT.

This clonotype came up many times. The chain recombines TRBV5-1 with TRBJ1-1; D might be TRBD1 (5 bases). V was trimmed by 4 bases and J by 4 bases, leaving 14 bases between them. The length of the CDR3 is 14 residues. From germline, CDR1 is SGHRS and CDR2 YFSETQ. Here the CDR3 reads CASSHVGVVTEAFF. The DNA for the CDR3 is TGCGCCAGCAGCCACGTGGGGGTTGTCACTGAAGCTTTCTTT.

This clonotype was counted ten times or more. The CDR3 nucleotides are TGTGCCAGCAGTTTATGGACAGGGGATCAGCCCCAGCATTTT. Translation gives CASSLWTGDQPQHF. V and J are TRBV12-3 or TRBV12-4 and TRBJ1-5; 9 nucleotides line up with TRBD1. The V and J ends lost 2 bases and 5 bases, in that order; junction bases with no gene match: 1. The CDR3 extends over 14 amino acids.

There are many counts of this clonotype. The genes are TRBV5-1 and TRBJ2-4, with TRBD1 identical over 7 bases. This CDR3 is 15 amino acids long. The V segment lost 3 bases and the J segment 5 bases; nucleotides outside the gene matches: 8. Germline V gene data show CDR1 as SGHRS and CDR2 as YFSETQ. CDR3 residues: CASSYGDRDQNIQYF. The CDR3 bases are TGCGCCAGCAGCTACGGAGACAGGGACCAAAACATTCAGTACTTC.

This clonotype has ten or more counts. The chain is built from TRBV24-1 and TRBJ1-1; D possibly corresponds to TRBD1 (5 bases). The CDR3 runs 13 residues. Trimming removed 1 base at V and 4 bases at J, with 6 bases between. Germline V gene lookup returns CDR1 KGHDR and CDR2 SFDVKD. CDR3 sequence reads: CATSDFTGTEAFF. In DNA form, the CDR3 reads TGTGCCACCAGTGATTTCACAGGCACTGAAGCTTTCTTT.

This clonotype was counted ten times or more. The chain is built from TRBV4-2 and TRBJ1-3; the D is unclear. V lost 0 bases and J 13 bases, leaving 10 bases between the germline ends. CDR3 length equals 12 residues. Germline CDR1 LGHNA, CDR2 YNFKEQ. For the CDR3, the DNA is TGTGCCAGCAGCCAAGATGGAAAGTCAATATATTTT. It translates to CASSQDGKSIYF.

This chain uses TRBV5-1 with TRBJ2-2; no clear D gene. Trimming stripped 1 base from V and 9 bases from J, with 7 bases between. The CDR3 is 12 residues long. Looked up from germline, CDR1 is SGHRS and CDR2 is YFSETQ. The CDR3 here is CASSLNYRELFF. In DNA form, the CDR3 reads TGCGCCAGCAGCTTGAATTATCGGGAGCTGTTTTTT. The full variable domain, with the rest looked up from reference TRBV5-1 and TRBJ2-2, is KAGVTQTPRYLIKTRGQQVTLSCSPISGHRSVSWYQQTPGQGLQFLFEYFSETQRNKGNFPGRFSGRQFSNSRSEMNVSTLELGDSALYLCASSLNYRELFFGEGSRLTVL.

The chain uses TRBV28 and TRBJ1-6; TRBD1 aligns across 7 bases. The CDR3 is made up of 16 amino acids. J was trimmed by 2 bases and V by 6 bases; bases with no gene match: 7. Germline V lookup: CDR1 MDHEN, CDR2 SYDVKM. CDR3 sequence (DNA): TGTGCCAGCAGGGGGACAGTCGGCGCCTATAATTCACCCCTCCACTTT. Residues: CASRGTVGAYNSPLHF.

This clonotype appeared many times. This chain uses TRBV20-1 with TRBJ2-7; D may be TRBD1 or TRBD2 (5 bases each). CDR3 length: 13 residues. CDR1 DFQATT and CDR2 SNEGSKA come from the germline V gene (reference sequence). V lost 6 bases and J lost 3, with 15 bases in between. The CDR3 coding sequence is TGCAGTGCCCCGGGACCGGGCCTCTACGAGCAGTACTTC. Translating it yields CSAPGPGLYEQYF.

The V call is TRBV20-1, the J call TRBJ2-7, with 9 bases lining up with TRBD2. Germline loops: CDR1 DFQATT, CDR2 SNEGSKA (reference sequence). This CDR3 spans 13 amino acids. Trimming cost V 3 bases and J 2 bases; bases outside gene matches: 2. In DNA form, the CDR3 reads TGCAGTGCTAGCATAGCGGGGGCCTACGAGCAGTACTTC. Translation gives CSASIAGAYEQYF.

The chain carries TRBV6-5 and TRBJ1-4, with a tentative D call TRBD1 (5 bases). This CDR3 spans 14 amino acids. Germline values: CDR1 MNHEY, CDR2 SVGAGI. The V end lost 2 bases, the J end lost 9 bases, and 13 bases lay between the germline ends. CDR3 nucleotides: TGTGCCAGCAGTTACACTAACGACAGAAAAAAACTGTTTTTT. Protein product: CASSYTNDRKKLFF.

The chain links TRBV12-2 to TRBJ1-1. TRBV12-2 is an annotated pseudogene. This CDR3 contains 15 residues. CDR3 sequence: CASRLEVRVDTEAFF. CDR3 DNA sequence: TGTGCAAGTCGCTTAGAAGTCCGGGTAGACACTGAAGCTTTCTTT.

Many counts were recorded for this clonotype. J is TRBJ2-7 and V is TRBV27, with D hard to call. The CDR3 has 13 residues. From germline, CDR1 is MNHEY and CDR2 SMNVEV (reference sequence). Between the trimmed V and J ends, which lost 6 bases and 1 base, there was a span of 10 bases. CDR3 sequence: CASSHGPSYEQYF. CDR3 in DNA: TGTGCCAGCAGCCATGGGCCGTCCTACGAGCAGTACTTC.

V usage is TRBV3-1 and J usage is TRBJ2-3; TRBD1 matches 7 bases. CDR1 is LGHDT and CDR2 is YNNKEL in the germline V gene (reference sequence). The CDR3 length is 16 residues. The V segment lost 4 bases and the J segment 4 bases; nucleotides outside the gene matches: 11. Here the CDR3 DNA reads TGTGCCAGCAGCCGCCTGGGGACAGCCAGCTCAGATACGCAGTATTTT. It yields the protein CASSRLGTASSDTQYF.

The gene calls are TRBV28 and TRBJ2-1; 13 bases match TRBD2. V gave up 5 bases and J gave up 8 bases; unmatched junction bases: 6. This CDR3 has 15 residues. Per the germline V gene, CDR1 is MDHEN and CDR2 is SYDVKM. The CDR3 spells CASSPSTSGGDEQFF. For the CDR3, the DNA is TGTGCCAGCAGTCCGAGTACTAGCGGGGGGGATGAGCAGTTCTTC.

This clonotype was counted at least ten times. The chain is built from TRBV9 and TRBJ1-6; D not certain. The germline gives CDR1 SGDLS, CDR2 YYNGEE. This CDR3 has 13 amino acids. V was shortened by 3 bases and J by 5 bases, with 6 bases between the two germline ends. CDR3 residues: CASSAKDNSPLHF. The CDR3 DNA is TGTGCCAGCAGCGCGAAAGATAATTCACCCCTCCACTTT.

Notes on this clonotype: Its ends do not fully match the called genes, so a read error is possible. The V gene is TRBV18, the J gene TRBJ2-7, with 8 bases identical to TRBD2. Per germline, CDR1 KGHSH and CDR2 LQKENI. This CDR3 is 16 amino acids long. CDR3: CASSPRGSGGSFEQYF. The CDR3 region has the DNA TGTGCCAGCTCACCACGGGGCAGCGGGGGTTCCTTCGAGCAGTACTTC.

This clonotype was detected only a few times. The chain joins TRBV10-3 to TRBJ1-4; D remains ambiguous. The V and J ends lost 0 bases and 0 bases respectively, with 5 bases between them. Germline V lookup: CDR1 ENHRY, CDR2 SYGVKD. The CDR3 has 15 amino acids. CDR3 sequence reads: CAISESQTTNEKLFF. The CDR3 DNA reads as TGTGCCATCAGTGAGTCCCAGACAACTAATGAAAAACTGTTTTTT.